One sample yielded the 28 T cell receptor beta chains listed below, sequenced in a study of metastatic and nonmetastatic thyroid tumors. Thyroid surgery was preceded by no treatment in any patient. TCRdb re-called the PCR reads via MiXCR. The data show about 21,000 clones, about 27% seen once. The sample comprised tumor tissue. Source of these receptors: a female donor with papillary thyroid cancer or a benign thyroid nodule (not recorded which). Some clones in this sample may be carry-over from other donors' samples.

This clone was counted at least ten times. The chain has TRBV27 and TRBJ2-7; perhaps TRBD2 as D (6 bases). Germline V CDR1 and CDR2: MNHEY, SMNVEV (reference sequence). This CDR3 has 15 residues. V was shortened by 2 bases and J by 4 bases, with 15 bases between the two germline ends. The CDR3 reads CASSLGAGLTYEQYF. The CDR3 nucleotides are TGTGCCAGCAGTTTAGGGGCTGGACTAACGTACGAGCAGTACTTC.

This chain joins TRBV6-5 and TRBJ2-3, with D possibly matching TRBD1 (5 bases). V was trimmed by 0 bases and J by 1 base, leaving 11 bases between them. Per germline, CDR1 MNHEY and CDR2 SVGAGI. The CDR3 has 16 residues. Written as DNA, the CDR3 is TGTGCCAGCAGTTACTCACCATCGACAGGCACAGATACGCAGTATTTT. Amino acids: CASSYSPSTGTDTQYF.

The sample holds a few counts of this clone. The junction differs from germline at one of its ends, possibly a read error. This chain connects TRBV28 to TRBJ2-7, with D perhaps TRBD2 (6 bases). Germline V CDR1 and CDR2: MDHEN, SYDVKM. The CDR3 has 15 amino acids. Written as DNA, the CDR3 is TGTGCCAGCAGTTGGACCGGGGGATGGGGCAACGATCAGTACTTC. The encoded protein is CASSWTGGWGNDQYF.

This clone was recorded many times. V is TRBV9 and J is TRBJ2-1; tentatively, D is TRBD1 (6 bases). V lost 2 bases to trimming and J lost 7 bases, with 10 bases between them. The V gene's germline CDR1 is SGDLS and CDR2 YYNGEE. The CDR3 has 13 amino acids. The CDR3 spells CASSVYRDNEQFF. In DNA, the CDR3 is TGTGCCAGCAGCGTGTACAGGGATAATGAGCAGTTCTTC.

This clone is judged medium-sized. The genes are TRBV27 and TRBJ2-7; 11 positions match TRBD2. The CDR3 totals 15 residues. Germline-derived CDR1 and CDR2 are MNHEY and SMNVEV (reference sequence). After removal of 5 bases from V and 4 bases from J, the junction contained 7 bases not matched to a gene. The CDR3 is CASSPRLAGYYEQYF. The CDR3 nucleotides are TGTGCCAGCAGTCCCCGACTAGCGGGATATTACGAGCAGTACTTC.

This clone has at least ten counts. The chain links TRBV2 to TRBJ2-1, with D perhaps TRBD2 (5 bases). Trimming took off 8 bases at V and 8 bases at J, with 7 bases between the two ends. In germline, CDR1 is SNHLY, CDR2 FYNNEI. CDR3 length equals 10 residues. This CDR3 is CASGRYEQFF. Written as DNA, the CDR3 is TGTGCCAGCGGGAGATATGAGCAGTTCTTC. The whole variable domain, filled in from reference TRBV2 and TRBJ2-1, reads EPEVTQTPSHQVTQMGQEVILRCVPISNHLYFYWYRQILGQKVEFLVSFYNNEISEKSEIFDDQFSVERPDGSNFTLKIRSTKLEDSAMYFCASGRYEQFFGPGTRLTVL.

This clone has only a few counts. CDR3 nucleotides: TGTGCCAGCAGTTCGCAGGGCTCATCAGATACGCAGTATTTT. This gives the protein CASSSQGSSDTQYF. This sequence joins TRBV6-5 and TRBJ2-3; possible D gene TRBD1, 5 bases. The CDR3 has 14 amino acids. V was cut by 4 bases and J by 4 bases, with 12 bases left in between. Germline CDR1 and CDR2: MNHEY and SVGAGI.

This clone was counted many times. The chain recombines TRBV3-1 with TRBJ1-6; no firm D call. Per germline, CDR1 LGHDT and CDR2 YNNKEL (reference sequence). With 1 base removed from V and 8 bases from J, the gap between germline ends came to 6 bases. The CDR3 runs to 13 residues. The DNA of the CDR3 is TGTGCCAGCAGCCAAGTTGTAGATTCACCCCTCCACTTT. Translation gives CASSQVVDSPLHF. Using reference TRBV3-1 and TRBJ1-6 for the parts outside the CDR3, the full variable domain is DTAVSQTPKYLVTQMGNDKSIKCEQNLGHDTMYWYKQDSKKFLKIMFSYNNKELIINETVPNRFSPKSPDKAHLNLHINSLELGDSAVYFCASSQVVDSPLHFGNGTRLTVT.

This clone was detected only a few times. The chain carries TRBV2 and TRBJ2-7; tentatively, D is TRBD1 or TRBD2 (5 bases each). The CDR3 has 15 residues. Germline V gene lookup returns CDR1 SNHLY and CDR2 FYNNEI. The V end lost 3 bases, the J end lost 1 base, and 13 bases lay between the germline ends. As DNA, the CDR3 is TGTGCCAGCAGTGAGTGGGGGACGGCATCCTACGAGCAGTACTTC. It yields the protein CASSEWGTASYEQYF.

This clone was observed many times. This chain uses TRBV7-8 with TRBJ2-1, with 7 bases matching TRBD2. The CDR3 extends over 16 amino acids. With 5 bases clipped from V and 1 base from J, the junction kept 8 bases outside the gene matches. From germline, CDR1 is SGHVS and CDR2 FQNEAQ. Written as DNA, the CDR3 is TGTGCCAGCAGCCCCCAGGCGGGAGTATCCTACAATGAGCAGTTCTTC. Translated: CASSPQAGVSYNEQFF.

CDR3 in amino acids: CASSSIRTSGGLSTDTQYF. CDR3 sequence (DNA): TGTGCCAGCAGTTCGATTCGGACTAGCGGGGGGTTGAGCACAGATACGCAGTATTTT. This sequence joins TRBV11-2 and TRBJ2-3; 14 nucleotides agree with TRBD2. The CDR3 spans 19 residues. The germline V gene has CDR1 SGHAT and CDR2 FQNNGV. V shed 6 bases, J shed 0 bases, and the junction held 11 bases outside the gene matches.

The genes are TRBV19 and TRBJ2-7; 8 positions match TRBD1. Losses at the gene ends were 5 bases for V and 6 bases for J; bases not matched to a gene: 6. The length of the CDR3 is 13 residues. Germline V gives CDR1 LNHDA, CDR2 SQIVND (reference sequence). CDR3 residues: CASSPGQGGEQYF. The DNA for the CDR3 is TGTGCCAGTAGTCCCGGACAGGGAGGCGAGCAGTACTTC.

About this clone itself: The junction shows a germline mismatch at one end, possibly a read error. CDR3 in DNA: TGTGCCAGTACCCCACCACAAATCTCTAACTATGGCTGCACCTTC. It is translated as CASTPPQISNYGCTF. This chain connects TRBV19 to TRBJ1-2; no clear D. The germline V gene has CDR1 LNHDA and CDR2 SQIVND (reference sequence). The CDR3 is made up of 15 amino acids.

This clone was counted between two and nine times. The chain carries TRBV9 and TRBJ2-1; 7 bases are a match to TRBD2. The junction had 3 bases not matched to a gene; V was cut back by 0 bases and J by 3 bases. The CDR3 has 15 amino acids. Germline V gene data show CDR1 as SGDLS and CDR2 as YYNGEE. CDR3 sequence: CASSVASGFYNEQFF. The CDR3 DNA is TGTGCCAGCAGCGTAGCTAGCGGATTCTACAATGAGCAGTTCTTC.

This clone showed up many times. V gene TRBV4-2 combines with J gene TRBJ2-5; tentatively, D is TRBD1 or TRBD2 (6 bases each). Looked up from germline, CDR1 is LGHNA and CDR2 is YNFKEQ. The CDR3 runs 15 residues. V was clipped by 4 bases and J by 1 base, with 13 bases between them. CDR3 in amino acids: CASSLVADSQETQYF. CDR3 nucleotide sequence: TGTGCCAGCAGCCTCGTAGCGGACAGCCAAGAGACCCAGTACTTC.

V and J are TRBV7-2 and TRBJ1-5; 7 bases are a match to TRBD1. CDR1 is SGHTA and CDR2 is FQGNSA in the germline V gene. This CDR3 comprises 14 residues. J was trimmed by 2 bases and V by 5 bases; bases with no gene match: 3. CDR3 DNA: TGTGCCAGCAGCGTTACAGGGGGCAATCAGCCCCAGCATTTT. Protein: CASSVTGGNQPQHF.

In this sample, this clone turned up a few times. The chain carries TRBV2 and TRBJ2-3; no firm D call. V lost 2 bases to trimming and J lost 0 bases, with 9 bases between them. CDR1 and CDR2 (germline): SNHLY, FYNNEI. This CDR3 spans 15 amino acids. CDR3 loop: CASSESGSSTDTQYF. CDR3 in DNA: TGTGCCAGCAGTGAATCGGGCAGTAGCACAGATACGCAGTATTTT.

This clone was counted between two and nine times. The chain is built from TRBV20-1 and TRBJ2-7; tentative D call: TRBD2 (5 bases). The CDR3 is 14 residues long. CDR1 is DFQATT and CDR2 is SNEGSKA in the germline V gene (reference sequence). V dropped 0 bases and J dropped 3 bases, with 12 bases sitting between them. The CDR3 nucleotides are TGCAGTGCTAGAGATCAAGCGGAGTTCTACGAGCAGTACTTC. Encoded protein: CSARDQAEFYEQYF.

This clone was detected once. This may arise from a read error, as a much more abundant clone is one base away. Here the CDR3 reads CASSPNVGGGTDTQYF. In DNA form, the CDR3 reads TGTGCCAGCAGCCCCAACGTGGGGGGGGGGACAGATACGCAGTATTTT. The V gene is TRBV9, the J gene TRBJ2-3; 7 nucleotides match TRBD2. V lost 4 bases to trimming and J lost 3 bases; unmatched junction nucleotides: 11. Germline CDR1 and CDR2: SGDLS and YYNGEE. CDR3 length: 16 residues.

This clone is labeled as medium-sized. This sequence joins TRBV24-1 and TRBJ2-3, with 9 bases lining up with TRBD1. Germline V lookup: CDR1 KGHDR, CDR2 SFDVKD. This CDR3 has 15 amino acids. J lost 5 bases, V lost 7 bases, and 9 bases had no gene match. This chain's CDR3 is CATRSGTGSEDTQYF. The CDR3, as DNA: TGTGCCACCAGGTCCGGGACAGGGTCCGAAGATACGCAGTATTTT.

The count of this clone is one. The chain employs TRBV4-2 and TRBJ2-2; D could derive from TRBD1 or TRBD2 (7 bases each). V lost 2 bases and J 4 bases, leaving 17 bases between the germline ends. The CDR3 totals 17 residues. CDR1 and CDR2 from the germline V gene are LGHNA and YNFKEQ. The CDR3 region is CASSQQGQGEGTGELFF. The CDR3 nucleotides are TGTGCCAGCAGCCAACAGGGTCAGGGGGAGGGCACCGGGGAGCTGTTTTTT.

This clone turned up a few times. This chain joins TRBV18 and TRBJ2-5; 9 nucleotides agree with TRBD1. V lost 4 bases, J lost 5 bases, and 8 bases stayed unmatched. CDR1 is KGHSH and CDR2 is LQKENI in the germline V gene. CDR3 length: 15 amino acids. The CDR3 region has the DNA TGTGCCAGCTCACTCACTAATGGACAGGGGGAGACCCAGTACTTC. It translates to CASSLTNGQGETQYF.

This clone is classed as medium-sized (0.01 to 0.1%). The chain has TRBV19 and TRBJ2-7, with a weak D call TRBD1 (6 bases). Per the germline V gene, CDR1 is LNHDA and CDR2 is SQIVND (reference sequence). V was trimmed by 5 bases and J by 3 bases, leaving 14 bases between them. The CDR3 totals 14 residues. The CDR3 DNA reads as TGTGCCAGTAGTGCCAGGGGAGCGAGCTACGAGCAGTACTTC. Residues: CASSARGASYEQYF.

J is TRBJ2-1 and V is TRBV7-2, with D possibly matching TRBD2 (5 bases). The V and J ends lost 0 bases and 12 bases respectively, with 12 bases between them. Germline CDR1 reads SGHTA; CDR2 reads FQGNSA. This CDR3 contains 13 residues. CDR3 loop: CASSLALVGVQFF. The CDR3 bases are TGTGCCAGCAGCTTAGCGCTAGTGGGAGTGCAGTTCTTC.

As concerns this clone: It is unclear where the CDR3 begins or ends on the DNA, so no DNA is shown, and the CDR3 is as TCRdb lists it. The CDR3 sequence: CASSFFGQGTDTQYF. This chain connects TRBV27 to TRBJ2-3; the table calls TRBD1, which could not be checked here. Germline V gene data show CDR1 as MNHEY and CDR2 as SMNVEV (reference sequence). The CDR3 comprises 15 residues, both ends counted.

This clone came up a few times. Possible read error: a much larger clone is one base away. The CDR3 DNA sequence: TGTGCCACCAGTGATTCCCATACGATCACCGGGGAGCTGTTTTTT. Protein: CATSDSHTITGELFF. The rearrangement uses TRBV24-1 and TRBJ2-2, with unresolved D. CDR1 is KGHDR, CDR2 SFDVKD, per germline. The CDR3 extends over 15 amino acids. V was pared by 2 bases and J by 4 bases, with 10 bases between.

The rearrangement joins TRBV3-1 to TRBJ1-2, with D perhaps TRBD1 (6 bases). The CDR3 contains 13 residues. Trimming shortened V by 5 bases and J by 10 bases, and 17 bases separated the two germline ends. In germline, CDR1 is LGHDT, CDR2 YNNKEL (reference sequence). CDR3: CASSDRSGDFYTF. CDR3 nucleotide sequence: TGTGCCAGCAGCGACAGGTCCGGGGATTTCTACACCTTC.

Ten or more counts support this clone. Other DNA variants within this sample encode the same CDR3. The V and J genes are TRBV28 and TRBJ2-5, with TRBD2 matching over 8 bases. This CDR3 is 16 amino acids long. CDR1 and CDR2 (germline): MDHEN, SYDVKM. Unmatched junction bases numbered 12, after V lost 7 bases and J lost 2 bases. The CDR3 region is CASKELAGRIQETQYF. Written as DNA, the CDR3 is TGTGCCAGCAAGGAATTAGCGGGACGCATACAAGAGACCCAGTACTTC.